Each of the 19 T cell receptor beta chains below was sequenced from the same sample in a study of OX40 agonist ivuxolimab in advanced cancers. Receptor libraries were prepared by the immunoSEQ multiplex PCR assay. TCRdb took over this immuneACCESS table, retaining in-frame rearrangements with V and J assigned. Such tables are incomplete; in checked studies, under half of the missing clones stem from an unresolved V gene, and the remainder is unexplained. Across this sample there are roughly 100,000 clones, with under 90% seen only once. The ten most abundant clones make up around 1.1% of the sample. Sample: CD4+ or CD8+ T cells sorted from blood, taken in a trial of the OX40 agonist ivuxolimab. The receptors derive from an adult with an advanced solid tumor such as melanoma, head and neck, liver or kidney cancer.

The rearrangement joins TRBV28 to TRBJ2-2; D gene ambiguous. Germline CDR1 MDHEN, CDR2 SYDVKM. Trimming took 8 bases from V and 4 from J, leaving 11 bases between them. The CDR3 runs to 13 residues. This chain's CDR3 is CASPSSSTGELFF. The DNA of the CDR3 is TGTGCCAGCCCTTCGTCGAGCACCGGGGAGCTGTTTTTT.

This clone was detected only a few times. The V and J genes are TRBV9 and TRBJ2-3, with D perhaps matching TRBD1 or TRBD2 (5 bases each). Trimming took off 2 bases at V and 0 bases at J, with 13 bases between the two ends. The CDR3 sequence is 16 residues long. Germline-derived CDR1 and CDR2 are SGDLS and YYNGEE. The CDR3 protein is CASSVTGTPSTDTQYF. The CDR3 DNA reads as TGTGCCAGCAGCGTGACGGGGACCCCTAGCACAGATACGCAGTATTTT. Full variable domain (missing parts from reference TRBV9 and TRBJ2-3): DSGVTQTPKHLITATGQRVTLRCSPRSGDLSVYWYQQSLDQGLQFLIQYYNGEERAKGNILERFSAQQFPDLHSELNLSSLELGDSALYFCASSVTGTPSTDTQYFGPGTRLTVL.

This chain joins TRBV5-4 and TRBJ2-2; TRBD1 is a possible D gene (5 bases). This CDR3 has 15 amino acids. Deletions cut 4 bases from V and 0 bases from J, with 10 bases between. The germline V gene has CDR1 SGHNT and CDR2 YYREEE (reference sequence). CDR3: CASSDTTANTGELFF. As DNA, the CDR3 is TGTGCCAGCAGCGACACGACAGCGAACACCGGGGAGCTGTTTTTT.

There are a few counts of this clone. The chain has TRBV30 and TRBJ1-2, with D tentatively TRBD1 (5 bases). Germline assignment: CDR1 GTSNPN and CDR2 SVGIG (reference sequence). The V and J ends lost 5 bases and 5 bases respectively, with 15 bases between them. The CDR3 runs 13 residues. Written as DNA, the CDR3 is TGTGCCTGGTCCCAGGACACTTGGTATGGCTACACCTTC. This translates into CAWSQDTWYGYTF.

The V call is TRBV5-1, the J call TRBJ2-1; D is possibly TRBD1 or TRBD2 (5 bases each). CDR3 length: 12 amino acids. Per the germline V gene, CDR1 is SGHRS and CDR2 is YFSETQ. Between the trimmed V and J ends, which lost 5 bases and 5 bases, there was a span of 8 bases. CDR3 loop: CASRWGNNEQFF. The CDR3 coding sequence is TGCGCCAGCAGATGGGGGAACAATGAGCAGTTCTTC.

The chain joins TRBV7-2 to TRBJ2-3; tentative D call: TRBD2 (6 bases). The CDR3 is made up of 19 amino acids. From germline, CDR1 is SGHTA and CDR2 FQGNSA. Trimming cost V 2 bases and J 4 bases, with 25 bases left between them. This chain's CDR3 is CASSLTIAYSGTSADTQYF. The CDR3 DNA sequence: TGTGCCAGCAGCTTAACGATCGCCTATAGCGGTACGAGCGCAGATACGCAGTATTTT.

This rearrangement joins TRBV28 to TRBJ2-6; the D gene is possibly TRBD1 (5 bases). Germline-derived CDR1 and CDR2 are MDHEN and SYDVKM. CDR3 size: 16 residues. Trimming took 4 bases from V and 0 from J, leaving 10 bases between them. CDR3 DNA sequence: TGTGCCAGCAGTTCGAGACAGCCCTCTGGGGCCAACGTCCTGACTTTC. Translation gives CASSSRQPSGANVLTF.

This rearrangement joins TRBV23-1 to TRBJ2-4; D is undetermined. TRBV23-1 is annotated as an ORF whose role is uncertain. V lost 5 bases and J 3 bases, leaving 11 bases between the germline ends. The CDR3 spans 14 residues. The CDR3 loop is CASSSPLSKNIQYF. The CDR3 DNA reads TGCGCCAGCAGTAGTCCCCTAAGCAAAAACATTCAGTACTTC.

The V and J genes are TRBV7-2 and TRBJ2-5, with D unclear. The CDR3 spans 13 residues. Trimming stripped 5 bases from V and 5 bases from J, with 12 bases between. Germline V gene lookup returns CDR1 SGHTA and CDR2 FQGNSA. Here the CDR3 reads CASSLGVGETQYF. CDR3 bases: TGTGCCAGCAGCCTTGGCGTGGGTGAGACCCAGTACTTC.

The rearrangement joins TRBV18 to TRBJ2-1, with TRBD2 identical over 8 bases. CDR1 KGHSH and CDR2 LQKENI come from the germline V gene. The CDR3 extends over 17 amino acids. After removal of 4 bases from V and 8 bases from J, the junction contained 16 bases not matched to a gene. CDR3 sequence reads: CASSLRQGTSGGYEQFF. CDR3 nucleotides: TGTGCCAGCTCACTGCGCCAGGGAACTAGCGGAGGATATGAGCAGTTCTTC. Variable domain in full (rest from reference TRBV18 and TRBJ2-1): NAGVMQNPRHLVRRRGQEARLRCSPMKGHSHVYWYRQLPEEGLKFMVYLQKENIIDESGMPKERFSAEFPKEGPSILRIQQVVRGDSAAYFCASSLRQGTSGGYEQFFGPGTRLTVL.

The chain recombines TRBV19 with TRBJ1-1, with 10 positions matching TRBD1. From germline, CDR1 is LNHDA and CDR2 SQIVND (reference sequence). This CDR3 spans 16 amino acids. The V gene end was trimmed by 5 bases and the J gene end by 1 base; junction bases not matched to a gene: 7. The DNA of the CDR3 is TGTGCCAGTAGTCTCCGGACAGGGGGGCAGAACACTGAAGCTTTCTTT. The encoded protein is CASSLRTGGQNTEAFF.

In DNA form, the CDR3 reads TGTGCCAGCAGCGTAGCTGGCGGGGGACTTACGAATGAGCAGTTCTTC. Amino acid sequence: CASSVAGGGLTNEQFF. This chain connects TRBV9 to TRBJ2-1, with 7 bases that match TRBD2. V lost 0 bases, J lost 7 bases, and 10 bases stayed unmatched. Germline V gene lookup returns CDR1 SGDLS and CDR2 YYNGEE. The CDR3 runs to 16 residues.

The V call is TRBV23-1, the J call TRBJ2-7, with D perhaps matching TRBD1 or TRBD2 (5 bases each). TRBV23-1 is treated as an ORF (open reading frame) with a function not yet certain. The germline V and J ends were trimmed by 6 bases and 1 base, with 16 bases remaining between them. This CDR3 is 15 amino acids long. The CDR3 DNA sequence: TGCGCCAGCAGCCTCCCGGGACGGCCTTCCTACGAGCAGTACGTC. Amino acids: CASSLPGRPSYEQYV.

The V gene is TRBV7-3, the J gene TRBJ1-1; perhaps TRBD1 as D (6 bases). Trimming removed 5 bases at V and 4 bases at J, with 17 bases between. The CDR3 sequence is 15 residues long. Germline CDR1 and CDR2: SGHTA and FQGTGA. The CDR3 loop is CASSPSNRVGTEAFF. The CDR3 DNA is TGTGCCAGCAGCCCATCCAACAGGGTGGGCACTGAAGCTTTCTTT.

V and J are TRBV7-7 and TRBJ2-2; D is possibly TRBD1 or TRBD2 (6 bases each). Germline V gene lookup returns CDR1 SSHAT and CDR2 FNYEAQ (reference sequence). The CDR3 has 15 amino acids. V gave up 5 bases and J gave up 4 bases, with 14 bases separating them. The CDR3 spells CASSPLGGPTGELFF. In DNA form, the CDR3 reads TGTGCCAGCAGCCCCCTAGGGGGGCCCACCGGGGAGCTGTTTTTT.

The V call is TRBV11-1, the J call TRBJ2-5; unclear D gene. This CDR3 region has 13 residues. CDR1 SGHAT and CDR2 FQDESV come from the germline V gene (reference sequence). Trimming left V 2 bases short and J 5 bases short, with 9 bases between. Written as DNA, the CDR3 is TGTGCCAGCAGCTTAATGCTGAGGGAGACCCAGTACTTC. As protein: CASSLMLRETQYF.

This sequence joins TRBV5-1 and TRBJ2-3; D not resolved. V lost 4 bases and J lost 3, with 18 bases in between. Germline CDR1 is SGHRS and CDR2 is YFSETQ. The CDR3 sequence is 16 residues long. CDR3 DNA: TGCGCCAGCAGCCGTGGATCCCTACAATGGACAGATACGCAGTATTTT. The encoded protein is CASSRGSLQWTDTQYF.

The chain uses TRBV6-6 and TRBJ1-5; TRBD1 aligns across 8 bases. This CDR3 has 14 amino acids. Germline values: CDR1 MNHNY, CDR2 SVGAGI (reference sequence). The V gene end was trimmed by 4 bases and the J gene end by 9 bases; junction bases not matched to a gene: 8. CDR3 DNA sequence: TGTGCCAGCAGTTTTGGACAGGGCAATGGGCCCCAGCATTTT. Translated: CASSFGQGNGPQHF.

This clone was detected only a few times. The V and J genes are TRBV13 and TRBJ2-7; 8 positions match TRBD1. CDR3 length: 13 residues. CDR1 is PRHDT, CDR2 FYEKMQ, per germline (reference sequence). The V segment lost 5 bases and the J segment 3 bases; nucleotides outside the gene matches: 3. DNA of the CDR3: TGTGCCAGCAGCCACGGACAGGGCTACGAGCAGTACGTC. Translated: CASSHGQGYEQYV.